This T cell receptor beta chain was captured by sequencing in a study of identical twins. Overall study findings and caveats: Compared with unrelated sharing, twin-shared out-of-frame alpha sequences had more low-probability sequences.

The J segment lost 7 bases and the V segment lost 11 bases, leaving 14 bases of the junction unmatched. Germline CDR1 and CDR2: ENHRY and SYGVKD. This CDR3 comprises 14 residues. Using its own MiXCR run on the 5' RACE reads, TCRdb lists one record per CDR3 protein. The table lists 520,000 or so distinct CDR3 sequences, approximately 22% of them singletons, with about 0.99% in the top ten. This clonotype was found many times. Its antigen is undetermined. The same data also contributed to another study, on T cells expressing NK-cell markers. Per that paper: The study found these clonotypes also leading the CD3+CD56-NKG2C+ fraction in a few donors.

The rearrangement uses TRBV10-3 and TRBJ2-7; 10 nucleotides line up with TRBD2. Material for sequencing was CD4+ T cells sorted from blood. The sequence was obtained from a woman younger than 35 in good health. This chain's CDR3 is CAAGGLAGVGEQYF. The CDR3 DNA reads TGTGCCGCCGGAGGCCTAGCGGGAGTGGGAGAGCAGTACTTC.